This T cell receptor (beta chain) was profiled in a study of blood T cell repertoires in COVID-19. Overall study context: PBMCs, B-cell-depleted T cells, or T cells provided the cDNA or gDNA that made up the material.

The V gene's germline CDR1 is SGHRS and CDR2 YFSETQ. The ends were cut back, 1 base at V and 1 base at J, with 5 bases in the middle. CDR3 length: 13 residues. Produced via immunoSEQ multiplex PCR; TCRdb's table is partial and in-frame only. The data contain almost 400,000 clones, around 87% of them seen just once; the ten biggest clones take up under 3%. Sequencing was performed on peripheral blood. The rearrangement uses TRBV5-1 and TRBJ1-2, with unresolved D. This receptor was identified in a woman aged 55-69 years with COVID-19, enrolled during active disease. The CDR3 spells CASSLHNNYGYTF. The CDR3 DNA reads TGCGCCAGCAGCTTGCACAATAACTATGGCTACACCTTC. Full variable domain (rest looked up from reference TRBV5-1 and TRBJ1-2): KAGVTQTPRYLIKTRGQQVTLSCSPISGHRSVSWYQQTPGQGLQFLFEYFSETQRNKGNFPGRFSGRQFSNSRSEMNVSTLELGDSALYLCASSLHNNYGYTFGSGTRLTVV.